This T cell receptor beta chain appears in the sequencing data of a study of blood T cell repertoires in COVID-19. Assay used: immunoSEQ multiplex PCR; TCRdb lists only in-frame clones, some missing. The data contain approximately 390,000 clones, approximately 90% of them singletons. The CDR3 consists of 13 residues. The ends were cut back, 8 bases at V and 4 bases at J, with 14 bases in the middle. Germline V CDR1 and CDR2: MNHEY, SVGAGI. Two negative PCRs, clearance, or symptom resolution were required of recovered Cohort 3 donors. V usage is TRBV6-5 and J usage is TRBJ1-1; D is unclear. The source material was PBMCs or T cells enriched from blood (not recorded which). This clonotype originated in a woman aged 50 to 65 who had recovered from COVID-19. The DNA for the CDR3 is TGTGCCAGCTCTACAGTTGCAGGCACTGAAGCTTTCTTT. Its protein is CASSTVAGTEAFF.